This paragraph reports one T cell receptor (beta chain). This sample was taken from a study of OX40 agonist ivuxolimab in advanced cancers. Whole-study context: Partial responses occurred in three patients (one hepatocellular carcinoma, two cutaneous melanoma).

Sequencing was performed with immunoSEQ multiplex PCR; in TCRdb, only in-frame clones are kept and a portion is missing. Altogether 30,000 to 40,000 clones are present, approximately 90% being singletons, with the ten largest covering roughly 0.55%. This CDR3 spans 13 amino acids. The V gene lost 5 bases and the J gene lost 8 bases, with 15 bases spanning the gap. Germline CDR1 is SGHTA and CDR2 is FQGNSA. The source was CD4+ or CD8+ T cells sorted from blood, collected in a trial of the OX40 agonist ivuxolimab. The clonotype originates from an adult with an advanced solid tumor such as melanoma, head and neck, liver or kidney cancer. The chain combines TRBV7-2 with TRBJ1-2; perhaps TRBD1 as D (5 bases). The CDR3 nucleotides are TGTGCCAGCAGCCTTGGACATTCGCAAGGCTACACCTTC. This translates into CASSLGHSQGYTF.